This T cell receptor beta chain was obtained from a study of T cell responses to AZD1222 COVID-19 vaccine. Study conclusions and caveats: Among spike-specific TCRs, nearly half reportedly target unmutated variant regions. Most donors were white British and more were female, and clonal diversity was possibly underestimated. CD4 TCRs linked to vaccination spanned spike, dominating at 160-218 and 743-854.

As to this clone: Its antigen is not known.

Here immunoSEQ multiplex PCR was the method, and the copy in TCRdb shows in-frame clones only, minus some. Of about 76,000 clones in the sample, 70% to 80% were seen once. The clonotype originates from an adult who received the MenACWY meningococcal vaccine as a control. The material sequenced was peripheral blood, taken 28 days after the second dose of the MenACWY control vaccine.

The CDR3 spells CAWTRRGNTIYF. The CDR3, as DNA: TGTGCCTGGACTAGACGGGGGAACACCATATATTTT. This chain uses TRBV30 with TRBJ1-3, with a possible D match to TRBD1 (5 bases). Germline values: CDR1 GTSNPN, CDR2 SVGIG (reference sequence). The CDR3 runs 12 residues. The V gene lost 4 bases and the J gene lost 7 bases, with 11 bases spanning the gap. Full variable domain (rest looked up from reference TRBV30 and TRBJ1-3): SQTIHQWPATLVQPVGSPLSLECTVEGTSNPNLYWYRQAAGRGLQLLFYSVGIGQISSEVPQNLSASRPQDRQFILSSKKLLLSDSGFYLCAWTRRGNTIYFGEGSWLTVV.